Following are 11 T cell receptor beta chains from one sample sequenced in a study of brain T cells in children with intractable seizures. Only in-frame clones appear in the TCRdb table, and some are missing; sequencing was by immunoSEQ multiplex PCR. The data contain about 340,000 clones, 93% of them singletons. The time point: blood from clinic visit 5 months post-surgery; TSC patient then seizure free. The material sequenced was peripheral blood, taken more than 4 months after surgery. Source of these receptors: a boy under two years old with tuberous sclerosis and intractable seizures.

As for this clone: The sample contains more than one DNA sequence encoding this CDR3. This sequence joins TRBV19 and TRBJ1-1; 7 bases align to TRBD1. V was pared by 8 bases and J by 1 base, with 1 base of the junction left unmatched. This CDR3 comprises 12 residues. Germline-derived CDR1 and CDR2 are LNHDA and SQIVND (reference sequence). The CDR3 DNA is TGTGCCAGTCGGGACAGGAACACTGAAGCTTTCTTT. Translating gives CASRDRNTEAFF.

This chain joins TRBV10-3 and TRBJ2-3; D gene unclear. Germline values: CDR1 ENHRY, CDR2 SYGVKD. Trimming took 0 bases from V and 6 from J, leaving 16 bases between them. The CDR3 length is 16 residues. This CDR3 reads CAISESASLVFDTQYF. The DNA of the CDR3 is TGTGCCATCAGTGAGTCGGCTAGTTTGGTTTTCGATACGCAGTATTTT.

This chain connects TRBV3-1 (or the pseudogene TRBV3-2) to TRBJ2-5; TRBD1 or TRBD2 may be the D gene (5 bases each). This CDR3 region has 14 residues. Germline-derived CDR1 and CDR2 are LGHDT and YNNKEL (reference sequence). V lost 6 bases and J 5 bases, leaving 16 bases between the germline ends. The CDR3: CASSPSGARETQYF. For the CDR3, the DNA is TGTGCCAGCAGTCCCTCCGGGGCGCGGGAGACCCAGTACTTC.

V gene TRBV29-1 combines with J gene TRBJ1-2; D possibly corresponds to TRBD1 (6 bases). Germline lookup yields CDR1 SQVTM and CDR2 ANQGSEA. There are 12 residues in the CDR3. Trimming stripped 2 bases from V and 7 bases from J, with 11 bases between. The CDR3 is CSVEQGTGGYTF. CDR3 DNA: TGCAGCGTTGAACAGGGGACGGGTGGCTACACCTTC.

The chain links TRBV19 to TRBJ1-2; 8 bases fit TRBD1. This CDR3 is built from 13 residues. After removal of 9 bases from V and 4 bases from J, the junction contained 7 bases not matched to a gene. Germline V CDR1 and CDR2: LNHDA, SQIVND (reference sequence). The CDR3 is CASNPGQGYGYTF. In nucleotides, the CDR3 is TGTGCCAGCAACCCTGGACAGGGCTATGGCTACACCTTC. Full variable domain (remainder filled in from reference TRBV19 and TRBJ1-2): DGGITQSPKYLFRKEGQNVTLSCEQNLNHDAMYWYRQDPGQGLRLIYYSQIVNDFQKGDIAEGYSVSREKKESFPLTVTSAQKNPTAFYLCASNPGQGYGYTFGSGTRLTVV.

This clone was observed a handful of times. The chain couples TRBV5-1 to TRBJ2-7; D is unclear. The germline V and J ends were trimmed by 4 bases and 2 bases, with 10 bases remaining between them. CDR1 and CDR2 (germline): SGHRS, YFSETQ. This CDR3 is built from 13 residues. In DNA form, the CDR3 reads TGCGCCAGCAGCACGGCCCAGGCCTACGAGCAGTACTTC. It specifies CASSTAQAYEQYF.

This chain connects TRBV7-3 to TRBJ2-6; the D gene is possibly TRBD1 (5 bases). Trimming took 4 bases from V and 4 from J, leaving 20 bases between them. The germline V gene has CDR1 SGHTA and CDR2 FQGTGA. This CDR3 spans 18 amino acids. This chain's CDR3 is CASSSLPSDKSGANVLTF. CDR3 DNA: TGTGCCAGCAGCTCCCTCCCCTCGGACAAATCCGGGGCCAACGTCCTGACTTTC.

About this clone itself: This same CDR3 is encoded by further DNA sequences in the sample. This rearrangement joins TRBV10-3 to TRBJ1-1; D call uncertain. V was pared by 6 bases and J by 1 base, with 6 bases between. This CDR3 has 12 amino acids. In germline, CDR1 is ENHRY, CDR2 SYGVKD. This CDR3 reads CAIRGQNTEAFF. CDR3 DNA: TGTGCCATCAGGGGCCAGAACACTGAAGCTTTCTTT.

The chain joins TRBV27 to TRBJ1-2, with TRBD1 matching over 8 bases. Germline CDR1 MNHEY, CDR2 SMNVEV (reference sequence). This CDR3 region has 13 residues. Trimming removed 8 bases from V and 6 bases from J; junction bases left unmatched: 8. Written as DNA, the CDR3 is TGTGCCAGCTCCGGGACAGGATTAGATGGCTACACCTTC. Encoded protein: CASSGTGLDGYTF.

This clone was recorded only once. The chain uses TRBV4-1 and TRBJ2-5; D is undetermined. The CDR3 has 15 amino acids. V was pared by 4 bases and J by 2 bases, with 14 bases between. Germline values: CDR1 MGHRA, CDR2 YSYEKL. The CDR3 here is CASSPSSLGQETQYF. The CDR3 nucleotides read TGCGCCAGCAGCCCCAGCAGCTTGGGGCAAGAGACCCAGTACTTC.

The chain joins TRBV6-2 or TRBV6-3 to TRBJ1-1; unclear D gene. The CDR3 totals 15 residues. From germline, CDR1 is MNHEY and CDR2 SVGEGT. Trimming removed 4 bases from V and 7 bases from J, with 19 bases in between. The CDR3: CASSFFWEKSGEAFF. As DNA, the CDR3 is TGTGCCAGCAGTTTTTTTTGGGAGAAGTCGGGTGAAGCTTTCTTT.